The clone carrying this T cell receptor beta chain was detected once. Use of 60 Vbeta and 13 Jbeta primers characterized the PCR. Profiled with immunoSEQ multiplex PCR; TCRdb holds only in-frame clones, not every one. Here the sample spans some 130,000 clones, roughly two thirds being singletons. The CDR3 is 16 amino acids. CDR1 and CDR2 from the germline V gene are SEHNR and FQNEAQ (reference sequence). The germline V and J ends were trimmed by 4 bases and 0 bases, with 14 bases remaining between them. This sample is part of a study of cytomegalovirus exposure and HLA in healthy donors. This TCR was recovered from a man aged 25 to 40 in good health and CMV-seropositive. V and J are TRBV7-9 and TRBJ2-3, with D possibly being TRBD2 (6 bases). The specimen sequenced was PBMCs. This CDR3 is CASSSAGGTSTDTQYF. The CDR3 DNA reads TGTGCCAGCAGCTCCGCAGGTGGGACTAGCACAGATACGCAGTATTTT.